Reported below is one T cell receptor beta chain. Its antigen is unidentified. The data stem from a study of T cell repertoires in cytomegalovirus infection. TCRdb analysed the reads with MiXCR anew, one entry per CDR3 protein. Of about half a million distinct CDR3 sequences detected, roughly a third appear once; the ten largest clones hold roughly 16%. The CDR3 extends over 17 amino acids. V was pared by 1 base and J by 0 bases, with 3 bases of the junction left unmatched. Germline values: CDR1 MDHEN, CDR2 SYDVKM. Study-level findings and limits: Based on cumulative public TCR beta family frequency, carriers of CMV plus the relevant HLA were identified.

This specimen was cultured PBMCs, taken from culture after CMV antigen stimulation. V usage is TRBV28 and J usage is TRBJ2-1; 10 bases map to TRBD2. The receptor's source is a human donor in good health (CMV status not recorded). Some clones in this sample may be carry-over from other donors' samples. The CDR3 is CASSLSASGSSYNEQFF. Here the CDR3 DNA reads TGTGCCAGCAGTTTATCCGCTAGCGGGAGCTCCTACAATGAGCAGTTCTTC.